This entry features one T cell receptor (beta chain) sequence. This clone was picked up a small number of times. Which antigen it targets is not known. Base qualities are missing; no much larger clone stands one base away. CDR1 and CDR2 are drawn from the germline V gene: SGHTA, FQGNSA. The junction shows trimming of 1 base on V and 2 bases on J, plus 5 bases between the germline ends. The CDR3 measures 13 amino acids from cysteine to phenylalanine. Only the CDR3 DNA is retained, 39 bases long and in frame from the first base. From each donor, a single peripheral blood sample of roughly 0.11 L on average was drawn into heparinised tubes. A BD FACSAria II was used to sort naive, central memory, regulatory and stem cell-like memory CD4+ T cells with a panel that included CD45RO, CCR7, CD25, CD127, CD95 and CD27. All sorted populations exceeded 95% purity. Right away, PBMCs were isolated by Lymphoprep density gradient centrifugation and were stained directly, with no culture step. So that batch effects would be minimized, each experiment stained and sorted samples in pairs, pairing one healthy donor with one patient.

The entire isolated RNA was reverse transcribed using the High Capacity cDNA Reverse Transcription Kit, and thus expressed TCRB transcripts were sequenced. Deep immunoSEQ sequencing was performed on naive, central memory and regulatory T cell samples, with an average of roughly 3.6 million total reads per sample. After sorted cells were lysed in RLT buffer, RNA was extracted with DNase-treated RNeasy Micro or Mini kits, with the choice depending on cell number. To prevent cross-contamination, each cell subset was processed individually, whereas patient and healthy donor samples were processed jointly. The immunoSEQ multiplex PCR was used to amplify TCRB sequences from cDNA, generating 87-bp fragments that spanned the CDR3 region. Amplicons were sequenced on the Illumina HiSeq platform. The original methods were these. PCR bias was computationally corrected using synthetic template baselines, reads within Hamming distance 2 were collapsed, and singletons that could not be merged were discarded. Reads were aligned against IMGT to assign V, D and J genes, CDR3 length and insertions or deletions at six rearrangement sites. Within each subset, clonotype counts were normalized to the number of sorted cells before true diversity and Gini coefficients were calculated with the tcR R package. The overlap coefficient, calculated on TCRB nucleotide sequences, was used to measure repertoire sharing. Out-of-frame TCRB sequences from naive cells were analyzed to stand in for the pre-selection repertoire. TCRdb re-hosts the immuneACCESS table, in-frame sequences only. Its copies lack some clones; in the studies checked, an unresolved V gene accounts for under half of them, and the cause for the rest is not known. The DNA gave D and trimming, while V, J and clone size come from that table. The sample includes nearly 250,000 clones, with 13% to 15% observed a single time. Approximately 0.024% of the sample belongs to the ten largest clones.

The sample originates from a study of beta chain features in type 1 diabetes (dated by TCRdb to the late 2010s). At the level of the whole study: Patients and healthy donors did not differ in mean age, gender distribution, total cell number or subset yield. A total of around 110,000,000 sorted cells were examined across all samples, and a strong correlation was observed between cell number per subset and RNA yield. The study compared the TCRB repertoires of sorted circulating CD4+ T cell subsets in recently diagnosed type 1 diabetes patients with those in matched healthy donors. Regulatory and stem cell-like memory subsets were isolated from only 8 patients and about eight healthy donors, whereas naive and central memory subsets came from all 30 or so donors.

General findings and caveats noted by the study authors: Fewer insertions and more nucleotide deletions at VDJ recombination sites were observed in patients with type 1 diabetes, implying thymic rearrangement abnormalities. Because cDNA was sequenced instead of genomic DNA, highly expressing activated cells could be over-represented, though the groups showed no difference in activation or CD3 levels. Type 1 diabetes patients showed a moderate but significant shortening of TCRB CDR3 length in all four CD4+ subsets. PCR might favor shorter templates, but patient and control samples were amplified and corrected together, so any skew would affect both groups equally. Because small numbers of individuals were included in the HLA sub-analyses, any influence of HLA type on TCRB rearrangement was left unresolved. Naive, central memory and regulatory TCRB repertoires appeared to be more alike among patients than among healthy donors.

The chain is encoded by TRBV7-2 joined to TRBJ1-2, with no reliable assignment of the D segment. Material: naive CD4+ T cells from blood. Read against the paper, the sample's cell subset or site label means: true naive CD4+ T cells. The sequence was collected from a woman aged 40 to 50 in good health. The nucleotide sequence is TGTGCCAGCAGCTTAGGTCCGAACTATGGCTACACCTTC. This gives the protein CASSLGPNYGYTF.